Here is one T cell receptor (beta chain) with its context. This sample was included in a study of T-cell reconstitution after alpha-beta-depleted transplantation in children. There are 14 residues in the CDR3. J was trimmed by 6 bases and V by 6 bases; bases with no gene match: 7. Germline CDR1 and CDR2: WSHSY and SAAADI. Unique molecular identifiers were incorporated during preparation of the TCRbeta library. TCRdb recomputed calls from the PCR reads with MiXCR, one row per CDR3 protein. The sample has 500,000 to 600,000 distinct CDR3 sequences, around 20% seen once; the top ten hold more than 2.5%. The sample here was PBMCs from the stem cell graft donor, taken from the stem cell graft. V gene TRBV10-2 combines with J gene TRBJ2-2; TRBD1 aligns across 7 bases. The receptor's source is a human donor who donated a stem cell graft to a child with acute lymphoblastic leukemia. CDR3 sequence reads: CASRHRGGPGELFF. In DNA form, the CDR3 reads TGCGCCAGCAGACATCGAGGGGGCCCCGGGGAGCTGTTTTTT.